This T cell receptor beta chain was retrieved from a study of T cell changes during pregnancy in multiple sclerosis. The V end lost 0 bases, the J end lost 3 bases, and 12 bases lay between the germline ends. Per germline, CDR1 SGDLS and CDR2 YYNGEE. This CDR3 is 16 amino acids long. Here immunoSEQ multiplex PCR was the method, and the copy in TCRdb shows in-frame clones only, minus some. Of about 40,000 clones listed, 85% to 90% are singletons. The TCR comes from a female donor with multiple sclerosis, enrolled in a pregnancy study. This specimen was CD4+ T cells from peripheral blood mononuclear cells, taken before pregnancy. The chain couples TRBV9 to TRBJ2-2; D possibly corresponds to TRBD2 (6 bases). CDR3 region: CASSVAPGVHTGELFF. The CDR3 DNA is TGTGCCAGCAGCGTAGCCCCGGGGGTGCACACCGGGGAGCTGTTTTTT. The full variable domain, with the rest looked up from reference TRBV9 and TRBJ2-2, is DSGVTQTPKHLITATGQRVTLRCSPRSGDLSVYWYQQSLDQGLQFLIQYYNGEERAKGNILERFSAQQFPDLHSELNLSSLELGDSALYFCASSVAPGVHTGELFFGEGSRLTVL.